This is a list of T cell receptor beta chains from one sample in a study of radiation and T cells in renal cell carcinoma. The assay was immunoSEQ multiplex PCR, and TCRdb's table has in-frame clones only and misses some. Among approximately 170,000 clones, around 89% were seen once, and the ten largest hold about 11%. Sequencing used blood, obtained from a patient whose treatment included radiotherapy and nephrectomy. Receptor source: a woman between 50 and 59 years old with renal cell carcinoma. Each CDR3 is given with its conserved first and last residue. The D gene is left open where the match is weak. Size is stated for part of the rows, as once, few or many counts, or as a class when the clone is expanded.

CASSVDRAGTYGYTF,TGTGCCAGCAGCGTAGATCGTGCAGGGACGTACGGCTACACCTTC,NA,TRBJ1-2,TRBV9,NA
CASSVGTASGNTIYF,TGTGCCAGCAGTGTGGGGACAGCCTCTGGAAACACCATATATTTT,TRBD1,TRBJ1-3,TRBV2,NA
CASSWDRNSNQPQHF,TGTGCCAGCAGTTGGGACAGAAATAGCAATCAGCCCCAGCATTTT,TRBD1,TRBJ1-5,TRBV27,NA
CASSLTGRNSPLHF,TGTGCCAGCAGCCTGACAGGGAGGAATTCACCCCTCCACTTT,TRBD1,TRBJ1-6,TRBV11-2,once
CASSTGHPTEAFF,TGTGCCAGTAGTACTGGACATCCTACTGAAGCTTTCTTT,NA,TRBJ1-1,TRBV19,NA
CAWSGGLSPNYGYTF,TGTGCCTGGAGTGGGGGCCTAAGCCCAAACTATGGCTACACCTTC,NA,TRBJ1-2,TRBV30,NA
CASSFRGHSYEQYF,TGCGCCAGCAGCTTCCGGGGCCACTCCTACGAGCAGTACTTC,NA,TRBJ2-7,TRBV5-1,NA
CASSEFTGQGFGYEQYF,TGTGCCAGCAGTGAATTCACCGGACAGGGGTTTGGGTACGAGCAGTACTTC,TRBD1,TRBJ2-7,TRBV25-1,NA
CASSERAGNTEAFF,TGTGCCAGCAGTGAAAGGGCTGGTAACACTGAAGCTTTCTTT,NA,TRBJ1-1,TRBV6-1,NA
CASSEQGAYNSPLHF,TGTGCCAGCAGTGAGCAGGGGGCATATAATTCACCCCTCCACTTT,TRBD1,TRBJ1-6,TRBV6-1,NA
CASSNSGAYNEQFF,TGTGCCAGTAGTAATAGCGGGGCCTACAATGAGCAGTTCTTC,TRBD2,TRBJ2-1,TRBV19,NA
CASSPRTVNGYTF,TGTGCCAGCAGCCCGAGGACAGTCAATGGCTACACCTTC,NA,TRBJ1-2,TRBV7-8,NA
CASGLVLGADTQYF,TGTGCTAGTGGTTTGGTACTAGGTGCAGATACGCAGTATTTT,NA,TRBJ2-3,TRBV12-5,NA
CASIEDRGNQPQHF,TGTGCCAGCATCGAGGACAGGGGTAATCAGCCCCAGCATTTT,TRBD1,TRBJ1-5,TRBV2,once
CASRGGRANEQFF,TGTGCCAGCAGGGGGGGTAGGGCAAATGAGCAGTTCTTC,NA,TRBJ2-1,TRBV7-8,NA
CASSVDLRGATPTDTQYF,TGTGCCAGCAGCGTAGATTTGAGGGGGGCCACTCCCACAGATACGCAGTATTTT,NA,TRBJ2-3,TRBV9,NA
CASSTSGQGGGETQYF,TGCGCCAGCAGCACCTCGGGACAGGGGGGCGGTGAGACCCAGTACTTC,TRBD1,TRBJ2-5,TRBV5-1,NA
CATSRDFASSTDTQYF,TGTGCCACCAGCAGAGATTTCGCCTCCTCCACAGATACGCAGTATTTT,NA,TRBJ2-3,TRBV15,NA
CASSLDGGRQPQHF,TGCGCCAGCAGCTTGGATGGAGGGCGTCAGCCCCAGCATTTT,NA,TRBJ1-5,TRBV5-1,NA
CASSLSDSGNTIYF,TGTGCCAGCAGTTTATCCGATTCTGGAAACACCATATATTTT,NA,TRBJ1-3,TRBV28,NA
CASQMRNTEAFF,TGTGCCAGCCAGATGAGGAACACTGAAGCTTTCTTT,NA,TRBJ1-1,TRBV2,NA
CASSLGAGTGHTDTQYF,TGTGCCAGCAGCTTGGGAGCCGGGACAGGGCACACAGATACGCAGTATTTT,TRBD1,TRBJ2-3,TRBV5-8,once
CASSLDSSLLGYTF,TGTGCCAGCAGCTTAGACAGCTCCCTTCTTGGCTACACCTTC,NA,TRBJ1-2,TRBV7-8,NA
CASRTGTEGTGELFF,TGCGCCAGCAGAACCGGGACAGAGGGAACCGGGGAGCTGTTTTTT,TRBD1,TRBJ2-2,TRBV5-1,NA
CASSLALADITDTQYF,TGTGCCAGCAGCTTAGCACTAGCAGACATCACAGATACGCAGTATTTT,NA,TRBJ2-3,TRBV7-9,once
CASNSEGLVADTQYF,TGTGCCAGCAACTCCGAGGGACTAGTTGCAGATACGCAGTATTTT,TRBD2,TRBJ2-3,TRBV7-9,NA
CASSRTRTGSSYEQYF,TGTGCCAGCAGCCGAACACGGACAGGTTCATCCTACGAGCAGTACTTC,TRBD1,TRBJ2-7,TRBV16,few
CASSSLMIGTSVPYNEQFF,TGTGCCAGCAGCTCCCTGATGATAGGGACTAGCGTTCCCTACAATGAGCAGTTCTTC,TRBD2,TRBJ2-1,TRBV7-3,NA
CAGLKGRGDETQYF,TGTGCCGGATTAAAGGGCAGGGGGGATGAGACCCAGTACTTC,NA,TRBJ2-5,TRBV7-8,NA
CASSPPPRGPWADTQYF,TGTGCCAGCAGTCCTCCCCCCAGGGGGCCATGGGCCGATACGCAGTATTTT,TRBD1,TRBJ2-3,TRBV25-1,NA
CARGLRDSYTGELFF,TGTGCCAGGGGACTCCGGGACTCCTACACCGGGGAGCTGTTTTTT,NA,TRBJ2-2,TRBV6-1,once
CASSRAISGNTIYF,TGTGCCAGCTCTCGGGCTATCTCTGGAAACACCATATATTTT,NA,TRBJ1-3,TRBV2,NA
CASSPGGGHSNYGYTF,TGTGCCAGCAGCCCTGGTGGGGGCCATAGCAACTATGGCTACACCTTC,NA,TRBJ1-2,TRBV5-4,NA
CASSSQANTGELFF,TGCGCCAGCAGCTCCCAGGCGAACACCGGGGAGCTGTTTTTT,NA,TRBJ2-2,TRBV5-1,NA
CASSLGGRRMEQYF,TGTGCCAGCAGCTTAGGAGGGCGTCGTATGGAGCAGTACTTC,NA,TRBJ2-7,TRBV7-9,once
CASSYRQVNTEAFF,TGTGCCAGCAGTTACAGACAGGTGAACACTGAAGCTTTCTTT,NA,TRBJ1-1,TRBV6-5,NA
CASRSGGGNQPQHF,TGTGCCAGCAGGTCCGGGGGCGGCAATCAGCCCCAGCATTTT,NA,TRBJ1-5,TRBV2,NA
CASSEYLIPTGPRDGYTF,TGTGCCAGCAGTGAATATCTTATACCTACCGGGCCTCGGGATGGCTACACCTTC,NA,TRBJ1-2,TRBV25-1,NA
CASSQGVAGAWEKLFF,TGTGCCAGCAGCCAAGGGGTCGCAGGAGCCTGGGAAAAACTGTTTTTT,NA,TRBJ1-4,TRBV7-9,NA
CASSGGAGRELFF,TGTGCCAGCAGTGGGGGAGCGGGGCGGGAGCTGTTTTTT,TRBD2,TRBJ2-2,TRBV6-1,NA
CASSPRAGESPLHF,TGTGCCAGCAGCCCCCGGGCCGGGGAGTCACCCCTCCACTTT,NA,TRBJ1-6,TRBV7-6,NA